This T cell receptor beta chain was obtained from a study of response to subunit inactivated influenza vaccine. In regard to this clonotype: Its target is unknown.

Findings of the study overall: The authors offered the suggestion that each seasonal influenza vaccination recruits few new T cells.

Germline-derived CDR1 and CDR2 are SQVTM and ANQGSEA. The CDR3 sequence is 11 residues long. V lost 8 bases to trimming and J lost 9 bases; unmatched junction nucleotides: 8. Using its own MiXCR run on the RT-PCR reads, TCRdb lists one record per CDR3 protein. The sample lists 300,000 to 350,000 distinct CDR3 sequences; 20% to 25% were seen once. This receptor was taken from a man aged 45-69 years who received an inactivated influenza vaccine. The chain has TRBV29-1 and TRBJ1-1; TRBD1 agrees at 8 bases. Material: PBMCs from blood, obtained approximately 20 months after vaccination. Here the CDR3 DNA reads TGCAGCTCAGGACAGGGACAGAAAGCTTTCTTT. This encodes CSSGQGQKAFF.